This T cell receptor beta chain is drawn from a study of blood T cell repertoires in COVID-19. Study information: There were acute and convalescent COVID-19 samples, and they came from the United States, Italy and Spain. T cells, B-cell-depleted T cells, or PBMCs provided the cDNA or gDNA that served as material.

In the study's own analysis: Estimates of nucleated cell counts were drawn from the amplification of reference gene primers. Libraries were prepared by immunoSEQ multiplex PCR; TCRdb keeps only in-frame clonotypes and omits some of them. That table is the source of V, J and clone size, and D and trimming were worked out from the DNA. The data show 390,000 or so clones, with 80% to 90% seen just once and 8% to 13% held by the top ten. Enrolment of Seattle patients took place during active infection, and they were followed longitudinally. This TCR came from a woman aged 25-40 years with COVID-19, enrolled during active disease. The sample taken for sequencing was peripheral blood.

This chain's CDR3 is CASSSLAGGSYNEQFF. The CDR3 bases are TGTGCCAGCAGCTCCTTAGCGGGAGGTTCCTACAATGAGCAGTTCTTC. The V call is TRBV7-9, the J call TRBJ2-1; TRBD2 matches at 10 bases. Trimming at V came to 4 bases and at J to 1 base, leaving 4 bases not matched to a gene. There are 16 residues in the CDR3. Germline V gene data show CDR1 as SEHNR and CDR2 as FQNEAQ (reference sequence).